This is a list of T cell receptor beta chains from one sample in a study of regulatory T cells in long-lasting Graves disease. TCRdb redid the calling of the multiplex PCR reads with MiXCR, one entry per CDR3 protein. The sample has 370,000 or so distinct CDR3 sequences, under 20% seen once; the top ten hold around 20%. The same data also contributed to another study, on T cells in Graves' hyperthyroidism and ophthalmopathy.

Specimen: peripheral blood mononuclear cells (PBMCs), collected at new diagnosis, from a patient treated with antithyroid drugs. The receptor set was obtained from a woman aged 18-29 years with Graves disease. CDR3s include the opening cysteine and the closing phenylalanine or tryptophan. A D gene is named only where the DNA matches it firmly. Some rows mark clone size as missing; the rest say once, few, many or name a class of expanded clone.

>TRBJ2-5|many|TRBV3-1|NA
TGTGCCAGCGGCAACCTTTCCGGCGACCAGTACTTC
CASGNLSGDQYF
>TRBJ2-7|many|TRBV18|NA
TGTGCCAGCTCACCCCTCCCTCGGGCAGGATCAAGCGAGCAGTACTTC
CASSPLPRAGSSEQYF
>TRBJ2-1|NA|TRBV6-1|NA
TGTGCCAGCAGTCACCGCTACTACAATGAGCAGTTCTTC
CASSHRYYNEQFF
>TRBJ2-7|many|TRBV11-2|NA
TGTGCCAGCAGCTTAGTGGGCAGGGACGAGCAGTACTTC
CASSLVGRDEQYF
>TRBJ2-1|NA|TRBV24-1|NA
TGTGCCACCAGTGATAGAAAGGAGTTCATAAATGAGCAGTTCTTC
CATSDRKEFINEQFF
>TRBJ1-4|few|TRBV10-3|TRBD1
TGTGCCATCAGGGGACAGGCCGCTAATGAAAAACTGTTTTTT
CAIRGQAANEKLFF
>TRBJ2-3|many|TRBV24-1|TRBD2
TGTGCCACGTCGGGAGGGAACACAGATACGCAGTATTTT
CATSGGNTDTQYF
>TRBJ1-5|NA|TRBV7-3|NA
TGTGCCAGCAGCTTATCGAAGGGTCAGCCCCAGCATTTT
CASSLSKGQPQHF
>TRBJ1-2|many|TRBV2|NA
TGTGCCAGTGCGGTCGGCCCTGAGTATGGCTACACCTTC
CASAVGPEYGYTF
>TRBJ2-1|NA|TRBV25-1|NA
TGTGCCAGCAGTGAATCGGTAGGGCCCCCTAAGCAGGGGTTAAGCTCCTACAATGAGCAGTTCTTC
CASSESVGPPKQGLSSYNEQFF
>TRBJ2-3|many|TRBV5-1|NA
TGCGCCAGCAGCTCGGGTCCAGATACGCAGTATTTT
CASSSGPDTQYF
>TRBJ2-5|many|TRBV20-1|NA
TGCAGTGCTAGAGTTTTGTTCGAGGGGCTGGAGACCCAGTACTTC
CSARVLFEGLETQYF
>TRBJ2-7|NA|TRBV4-1|NA
TGCGCCAGCAGCCAAGGCAAAATGAGGACTACGCTAAACAATGAGCAGTACTTC
CASSQGKMRTTLNNEQYF
>TRBJ2-2|many|TRBV2|NA
TGTGCCAGCAGTGAACCGGGTACGACGCCCGGGGAGCTGTTTTTT
CASSEPGTTPGELFF
>TRBJ2-3|many|TRBV2|NA
TGTGCCCCGGCGGGGACCCTCGAAGATACGCAGTATTTT
CAPAGTLEDTQYF
>TRBJ1-2|many|TRBV5-1|NA
TGCGCCAGCAGCTTTTCGAGCTCATGGGACTACACCTTC
CASSFSSSWDYTF
>TRBJ2-3|few|TRBV29-1|TRBD1
TGCAGCGGTCACGGGACAGACTACACAGATACGCAGTATTTT
CSGHGTDYTDTQYF
>TRBJ2-7|many|TRBV11-1|TRBD2
TGTGCCAGCAGCTTACAAGCGGGGCCCTACGAGCAGTACTTC
CASSLQAGPYEQYF